This passage covers 8 T cell receptor beta chains from one sample sequenced in a study of shared clonotypes between healthy human individuals (dated by TCRdb to about 2020). To prepare the library, the immunoSEQ multiplex PCR assay was applied. The clones in this table, taken by TCRdb from immuneACCESS, are in-frame only. Not every clone is retained; where verified, under half of the shortfall comes from an unresolved V gene, and the cause of the rest is unknown. For this sample the table gives about half a million clones, of which 79% were detected only once. The top ten constitute 10% to 15% of the sample. Sequencing was done on a sample of PBMCs. The source of these receptors is a woman aged 40 to 50 in good health. Some clones in this sample may be carry-over from other donors' samples.

This clone has just one count. This chain uses TRBV7-9 with TRBJ2-3; 9 bases match TRBD2. The trim removed 5 bases at V and 5 bases at J, leaving 5 bases unmatched. This CDR3 region has 14 residues. Germline loops: CDR1 SEHNR, CDR2 FQNEAQ (reference sequence). The chain's CDR3 is CASSRAGGLDTQYF. DNA for the CDR3: TGTGCCAGCAGCAGAGCGGGAGGTTTAGATACGCAGTATTTT.

The rearrangement uses TRBV19 and TRBJ1-2; D not resolved. V was clipped by 5 bases and J by 4 bases, with 20 bases between them. CDR1 and CDR2 (germline): LNHDA, SQIVND (reference sequence). The CDR3 is 16 residues long. The CDR3 loop reads CASSLVGDLASYGYTF. The CDR3 bases are TGTGCCAGTAGTCTCGTCGGAGATCTCGCTAGCTATGGCTACACCTTC.

The rearrangement links TRBV7-2 to TRBJ1-2; D is undetermined. Germline lookup yields CDR1 SGHTA and CDR2 FQGNSA. Trimming left V 5 bases short and J 8 bases short, with 18 bases between. The CDR3 consists of 14 residues. The CDR3 loop is CASSLVSQSQGYTF. The CDR3 DNA reads TGTGCCAGCAGCCTAGTATCGCAGTCCCAAGGCTACACCTTC.

The chain recombines TRBV4-2 with TRBJ2-5; 8 bases align to TRBD2. J was trimmed by 5 bases and V by 6 bases; bases with no gene match: 2. Germline CDR1 LGHNA, CDR2 YNFKEQ. The CDR3 covers 12 residues. This chain's CDR3 is CASRSSGETQYF. DNA of the CDR3: TGTGCCAGCAGGTCTAGCGGGGAGACCCAGTACTTC.

This chain links TRBV28 with TRBJ2-5; a possible D gene is TRBD1 (5 bases). V lost 3 bases to trimming and J lost 5 bases, with 13 bases between them. CDR3 length: 14 residues. Germline lookup yields CDR1 MDHEN and CDR2 SYDVKM. In nucleotides, the CDR3 is TGTGCCAGCAGTTTTAGGGGTATCGGGGAGACCCAGTACTTC. This translates into CASSFRGIGETQYF.

This chain links TRBV5-1 with TRBJ2-3; 10 bases line up with TRBD1. The V and J ends lost 1 base and 5 bases, in that order; junction bases with no gene match: 10. CDR3 size: 17 residues. Germline CDR1 and CDR2: SGHRS and YFSETQ. This chain's CDR3 is CASSLLVFGQGEDTQYF. The CDR3 DNA reads as TGCGCCAGCAGCTTGTTAGTCTTTGGACAGGGGGAAGATACGCAGTATTTT.

V usage is TRBV10-1 and J usage is TRBJ2-7; D assignment may be TRBD1 or TRBD2 (6 bases each). The CDR3 sequence is 14 residues long. The V end lost 4 bases, the J end lost 6 bases, and 16 bases lay between the germline ends. Germline V gives CDR1 WNHNN, CDR2 SYGVQD (reference sequence). The CDR3 DNA reads as TGCGCCAGCAGTGGCGGGACCAGGGGCGCCGAGCAGTACTTC. Translation gives CASSGGTRGAEQYF.

This clone has more than one count but fewer than ten. V is TRBV19 and J is TRBJ2-7, with unresolved D. CDR1 LNHDA and CDR2 SQIVND come from the germline V gene (reference sequence). V shed 4 bases and J shed 0 bases, with 13 bases lying between them. CDR3 length equals 15 residues. The CDR3 loop is CASSTAATSSYEQYF. The DNA for the CDR3 is TGTGCCAGTAGTACTGCTGCGACGAGCTCCTACGAGCAGTACTTC.